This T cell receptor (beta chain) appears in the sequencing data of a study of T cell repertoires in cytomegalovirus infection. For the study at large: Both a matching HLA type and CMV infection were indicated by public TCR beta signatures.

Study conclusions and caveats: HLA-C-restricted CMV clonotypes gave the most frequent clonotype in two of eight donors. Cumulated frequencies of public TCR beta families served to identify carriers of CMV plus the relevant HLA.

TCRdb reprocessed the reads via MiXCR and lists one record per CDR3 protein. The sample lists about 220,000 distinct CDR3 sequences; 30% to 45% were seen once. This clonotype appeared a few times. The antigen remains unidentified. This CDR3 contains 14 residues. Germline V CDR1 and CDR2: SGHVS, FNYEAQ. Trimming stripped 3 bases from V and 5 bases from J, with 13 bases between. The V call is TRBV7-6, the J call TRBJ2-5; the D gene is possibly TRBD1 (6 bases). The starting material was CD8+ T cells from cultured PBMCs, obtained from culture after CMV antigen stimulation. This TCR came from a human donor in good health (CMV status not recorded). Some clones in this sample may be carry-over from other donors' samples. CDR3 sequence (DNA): TGTGCCAGCAGCTTCCCACAGGGTGGTGAGACCCAGTACTTC. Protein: CASSFPQGGETQYF.